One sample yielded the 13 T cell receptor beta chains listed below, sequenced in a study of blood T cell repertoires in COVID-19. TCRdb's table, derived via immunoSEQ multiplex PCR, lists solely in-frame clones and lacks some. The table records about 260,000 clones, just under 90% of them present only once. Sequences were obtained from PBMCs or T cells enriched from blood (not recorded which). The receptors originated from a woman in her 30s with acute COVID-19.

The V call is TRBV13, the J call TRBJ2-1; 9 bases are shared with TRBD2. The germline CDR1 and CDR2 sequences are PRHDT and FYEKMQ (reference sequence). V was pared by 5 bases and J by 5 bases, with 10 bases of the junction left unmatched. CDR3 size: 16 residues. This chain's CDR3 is CASSTIAGVEDNEQFF. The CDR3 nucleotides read TGTGCCAGCAGCACAATAGCGGGAGTGGAAGACAATGAGCAGTTCTTC.

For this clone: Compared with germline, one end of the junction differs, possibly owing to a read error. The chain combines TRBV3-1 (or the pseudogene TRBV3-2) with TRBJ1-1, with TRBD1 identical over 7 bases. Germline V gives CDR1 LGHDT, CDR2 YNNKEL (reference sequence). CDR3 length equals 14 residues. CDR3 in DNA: TGTGCCAGCACCCAAGACAGGGTGAACACTGAAGCTTTCTTT. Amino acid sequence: CASTQDRVNTEAFF.

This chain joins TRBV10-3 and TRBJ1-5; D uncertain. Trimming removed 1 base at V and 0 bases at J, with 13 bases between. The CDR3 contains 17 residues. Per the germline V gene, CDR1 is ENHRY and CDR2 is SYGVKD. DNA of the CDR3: TGTGCCATCAGTGAGTTTGAATACGGGGATAGCAATCAGCCCCAGCATTTT. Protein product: CAISEFEYGDSNQPQHF.

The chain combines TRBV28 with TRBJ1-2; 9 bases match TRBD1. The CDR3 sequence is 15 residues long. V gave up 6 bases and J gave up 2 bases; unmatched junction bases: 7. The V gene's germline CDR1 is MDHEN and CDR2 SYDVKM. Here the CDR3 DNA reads TGTGCCAGCAGAGTCCCGGGACAGGGAAACTATGGCTACACCTTC. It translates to CASRVPGQGNYGYTF.

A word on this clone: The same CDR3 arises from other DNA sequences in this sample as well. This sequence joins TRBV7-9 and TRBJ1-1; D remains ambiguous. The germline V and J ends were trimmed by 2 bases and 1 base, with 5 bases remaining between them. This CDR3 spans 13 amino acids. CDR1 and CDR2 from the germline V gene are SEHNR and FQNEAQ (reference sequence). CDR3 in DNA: TGTGCCAGCAGCTTACCAGGGAACACTGAAGCTTTCTTT. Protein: CASSLPGNTEAFF. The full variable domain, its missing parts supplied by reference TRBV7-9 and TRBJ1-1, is DTGVSQNPRHKITKRGQNVTFRCDPISEHNRLYWYRQTLGQGPEFLTYFQNEAQLEKSRLLSDRFSAERPKGSFSTLEIQRTEQGDSAMYLCASSLPGNTEAFFGQGTRLTVV.

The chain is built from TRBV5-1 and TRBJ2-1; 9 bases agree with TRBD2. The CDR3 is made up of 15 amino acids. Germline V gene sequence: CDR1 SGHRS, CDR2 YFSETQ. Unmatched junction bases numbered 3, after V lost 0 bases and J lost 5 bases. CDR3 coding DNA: TGCGCCAGCAGCTTGGCTAGCGGGGCGGACAATGAGCAGTTCTTC. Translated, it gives CASSLASGADNEQFF.

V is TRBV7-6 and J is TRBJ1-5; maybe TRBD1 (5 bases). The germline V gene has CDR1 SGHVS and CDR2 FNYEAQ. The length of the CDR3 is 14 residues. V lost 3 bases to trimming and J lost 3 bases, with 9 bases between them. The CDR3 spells CASSFSGSNQPQHF. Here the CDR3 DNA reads TGTGCCAGCAGCTTTTCAGGGTCCAATCAGCCCCAGCATTTT.

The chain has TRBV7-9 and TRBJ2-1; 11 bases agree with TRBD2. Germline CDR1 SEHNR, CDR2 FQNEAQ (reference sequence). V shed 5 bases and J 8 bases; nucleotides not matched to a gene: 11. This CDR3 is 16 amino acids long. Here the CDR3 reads CASSRTGLAVGHEQFF. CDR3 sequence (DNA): TGTGCCAGCAGCAGAACGGGACTAGCGGTCGGTCATGAGCAGTTCTTC.

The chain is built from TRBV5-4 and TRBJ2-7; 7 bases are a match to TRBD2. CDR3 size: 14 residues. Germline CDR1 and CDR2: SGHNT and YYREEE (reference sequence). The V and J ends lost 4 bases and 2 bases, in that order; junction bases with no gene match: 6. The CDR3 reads CASSRGESAYEQYF. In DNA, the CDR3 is TGTGCCAGCAGCCGGGGGGAGAGCGCCTACGAGCAGTACTTC.

The CDR3 coding sequence is TGTGCCAGCAGTTTACTTGGCGAGCAGTACTTC. Translation gives CASSLLGEQYF. The V gene is TRBV6-2 or TRBV6-3, the J gene TRBJ2-7; D not resolved. Germline V lookup: CDR1 MNHEY, CDR2 SVGEGT. Trimming pared 4 bases from V and 6 bases from J, leaving 7 bases between. The CDR3 totals 11 residues.

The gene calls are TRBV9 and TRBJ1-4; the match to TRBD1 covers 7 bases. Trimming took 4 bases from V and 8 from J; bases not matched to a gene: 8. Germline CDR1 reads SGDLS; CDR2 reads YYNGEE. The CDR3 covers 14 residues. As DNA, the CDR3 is TGTGCCAGCAGCCCGCAGGGGGATTGGGAAAAACTGTTTTTT. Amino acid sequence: CASSPQGDWEKLFF.

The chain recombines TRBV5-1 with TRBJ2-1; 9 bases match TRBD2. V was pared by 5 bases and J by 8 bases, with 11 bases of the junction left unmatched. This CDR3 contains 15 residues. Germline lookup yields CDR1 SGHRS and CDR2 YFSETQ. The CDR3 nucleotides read TGCGCCAGCAGTCCTACCGGGACTAGCTTGCATGAGCAGTTCTTC. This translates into CASSPTGTSLHEQFF. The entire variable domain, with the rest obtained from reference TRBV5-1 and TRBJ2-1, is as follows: KAGVTQTPRYLIKTRGQQVTLSCSPISGHRSVSWYQQTPGQGLQFLFEYFSETQRNKGNFPGRFSGRQFSNSRSEMNVSTLELGDSALYLCASSPTGTSLHEQFFGPGTRLTVL.

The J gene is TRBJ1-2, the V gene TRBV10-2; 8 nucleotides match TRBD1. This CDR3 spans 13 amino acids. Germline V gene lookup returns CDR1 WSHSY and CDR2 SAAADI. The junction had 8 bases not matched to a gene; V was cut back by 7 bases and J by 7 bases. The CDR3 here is CASNPQGASGYTF. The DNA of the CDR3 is TGCGCCAGCAACCCCCAGGGGGCCTCTGGCTACACCTTC.